This entry describes one TCR beta chain. What it recognizes is unknown. The data are from a study of cytomegalovirus exposure and HLA in healthy donors. The wider study: An early release of data contained tens of millions of unique TCRs, which came from HLA-typed donors. General study points: An Asian-associated ancestry cluster reportedly showed fewer N-insertions than the approximately 630-donor mean in a later analysis. Prior analysis indicated that the majority of TCR beta V segments exhibited productivity approximately 87% or approximately 30% of the time.

The PCR had 60 Vbeta and 13 Jbeta primers. Sequencing was performed with immunoSEQ multiplex PCR; in TCRdb, only in-frame clones are kept and a portion is missing. The sample includes roughly 120,000 clones, 60% to 85% of them seen just once. V shed 6 bases, J shed 7 bases, and the junction held 6 bases outside the gene matches. Germline lookup yields CDR1 SEHNR and CDR2 FQNEAQ (reference sequence). The CDR3 spans 14 residues. The J gene is TRBJ1-4, the V gene TRBV7-9, with 9 nucleotides matching TRBD1. This receptor was taken from a woman aged 18-29 years in good health and CMV-seronegative. What was sequenced was PBMCs. The CDR3 loop is CASSGDRATEKLFF. The DNA for the CDR3 is TGTGCCAGCAGTGGGGACAGGGCCACTGAAAAACTGTTTTTT.